One sample yielded the 2 T cell receptor beta chains listed below, sequenced in a study of cytomegalovirus exposure and HLA in healthy donors. The PCR had 60 Vbeta and 13 Jbeta primers. Assay: immunoSEQ multiplex PCR; the TCRdb copy retains only in-frame clones and omits some. The sample carries approximately 100,000 clones, around 80% recorded once. The specimen was PBMCs. Receptors originate from a female donor in good health and CMV-seropositive.

The chain recombines TRBV5-6 with TRBJ2-7, with D tentatively TRBD1 (7 bases). This CDR3 comprises 14 residues. The V gene's germline CDR1 is SGHDT and CDR2 YYEEEE. Trimming left V 4 bases short and J 4 bases short, with 15 bases between. The CDR3 nucleotides read TGTGCCAGCAGCATAGCGGCCAGGGGGTACGAGCAGTACTTC. The encoded protein is CASSIAARGYEQYF.

The chain combines TRBV6-1 with TRBJ2-3; possibly TRBD2 for D (7 bases). The germline V gene encodes CDR1 MNHNS and CDR2 SASEGT. The germline V and J ends were trimmed by 4 bases and 4 bases, with 18 bases remaining between them. This CDR3 comprises 16 residues. The CDR3 loop reads CASSVRGGGAADTQYF. CDR3 in DNA: TGTGCCAGCAGTGTTCGCGGAGGGGGGGCCGCAGATACGCAGTATTTT.